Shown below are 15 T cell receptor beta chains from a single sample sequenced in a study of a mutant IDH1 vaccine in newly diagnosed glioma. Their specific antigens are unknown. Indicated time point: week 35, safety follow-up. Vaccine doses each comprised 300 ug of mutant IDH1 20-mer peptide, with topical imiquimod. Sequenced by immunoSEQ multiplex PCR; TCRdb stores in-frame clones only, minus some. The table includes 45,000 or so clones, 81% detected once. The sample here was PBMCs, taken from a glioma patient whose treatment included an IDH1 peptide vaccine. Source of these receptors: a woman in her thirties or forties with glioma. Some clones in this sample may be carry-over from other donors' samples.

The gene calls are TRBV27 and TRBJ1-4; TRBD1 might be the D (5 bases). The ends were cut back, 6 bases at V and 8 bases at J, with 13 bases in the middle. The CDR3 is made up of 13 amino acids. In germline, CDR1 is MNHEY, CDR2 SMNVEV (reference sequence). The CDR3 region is CASSRVRVEKLFF. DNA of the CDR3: TGTGCCAGCAGCAGAGTCAGGGTAGAAAAACTGTTTTTT.

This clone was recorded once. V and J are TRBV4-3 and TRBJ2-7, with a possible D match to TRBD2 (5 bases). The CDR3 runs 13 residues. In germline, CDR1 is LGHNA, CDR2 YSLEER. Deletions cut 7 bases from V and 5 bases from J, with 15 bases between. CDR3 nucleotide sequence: TGCGCCAGCAAAACCGGGATATCAGACGAGCAGTACTTC. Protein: CASKTGISDEQYF.

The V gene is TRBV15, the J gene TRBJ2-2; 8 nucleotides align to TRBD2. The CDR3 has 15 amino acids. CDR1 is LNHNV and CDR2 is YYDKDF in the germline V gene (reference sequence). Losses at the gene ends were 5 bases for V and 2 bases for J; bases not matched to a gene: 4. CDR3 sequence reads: CATSGRGGNTGELFF. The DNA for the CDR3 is TGTGCCACCAGCGGTCGGGGGGGCAACACCGGGGAGCTGTTTTTT.

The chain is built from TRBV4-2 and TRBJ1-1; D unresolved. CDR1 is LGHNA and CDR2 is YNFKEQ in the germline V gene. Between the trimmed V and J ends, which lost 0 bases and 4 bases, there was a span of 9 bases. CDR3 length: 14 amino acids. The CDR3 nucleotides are TGTGCCAGCAGCCAAGATGGAGGCGGCACTGAAGCTTTCTTT. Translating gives CASSQDGGGTEAFF.

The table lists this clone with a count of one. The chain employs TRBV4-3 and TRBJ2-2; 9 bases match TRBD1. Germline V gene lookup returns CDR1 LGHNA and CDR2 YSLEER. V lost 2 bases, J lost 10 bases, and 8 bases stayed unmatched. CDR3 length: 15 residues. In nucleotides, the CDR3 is TGCGCCAGCAGCCAATATAACAGGGGGCAGGAGGAGCTGTTTTTT. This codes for CASSQYNRGQEELFF.

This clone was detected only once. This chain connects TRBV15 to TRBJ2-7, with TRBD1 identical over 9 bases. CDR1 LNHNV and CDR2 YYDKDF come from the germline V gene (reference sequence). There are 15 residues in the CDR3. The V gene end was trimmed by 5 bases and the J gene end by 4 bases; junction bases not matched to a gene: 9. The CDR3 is CATSEILQGAYEQYF. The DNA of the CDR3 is TGTGCCACCAGCGAGATTCTACAGGGGGCGTACGAGCAGTACTTC. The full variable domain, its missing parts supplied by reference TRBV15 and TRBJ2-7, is DAMVIQNPRYQVTQFGKPVTLSCSQTLNHNVMYWYQQKSSQAPKLLFHYYDKDFNNEADTPDNFQSRRPNTSFCFLDIRSPGLGDTAMYLCATSEILQGAYEQYFGPGTRLTVT.

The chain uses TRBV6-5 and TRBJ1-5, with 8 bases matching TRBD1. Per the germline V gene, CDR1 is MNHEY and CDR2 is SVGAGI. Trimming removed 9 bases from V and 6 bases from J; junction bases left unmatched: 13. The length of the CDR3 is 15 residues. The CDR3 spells CASRSGTGVIQPQHF. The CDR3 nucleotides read TGTGCCAGTCGATCCGGGACAGGAGTAATTCAGCCCCAGCATTTT.

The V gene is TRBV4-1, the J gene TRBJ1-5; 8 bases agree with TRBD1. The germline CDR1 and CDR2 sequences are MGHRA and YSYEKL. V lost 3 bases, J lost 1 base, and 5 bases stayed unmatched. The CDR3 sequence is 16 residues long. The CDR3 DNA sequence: TGCGCCAGCAGCCATTCAGGGGGCTCAAGCAATCAGCCCCAGCATTTT. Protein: CASSHSGGSSNQPQHF.

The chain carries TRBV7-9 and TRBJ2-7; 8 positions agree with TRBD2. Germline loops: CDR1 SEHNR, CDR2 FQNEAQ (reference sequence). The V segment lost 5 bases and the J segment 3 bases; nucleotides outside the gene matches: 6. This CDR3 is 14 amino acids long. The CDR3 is CASSAGLVGYEQYF. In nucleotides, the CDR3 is TGTGCCAGCAGCGCGGGACTAGTGGGCTACGAGCAGTACTTC. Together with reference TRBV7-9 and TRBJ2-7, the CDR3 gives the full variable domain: DTGVSQNPRHKITKRGQNVTFRCDPISEHNRLYWYRQTLGQGPEFLTYFQNEAQLEKSRLLSDRFSAERPKGSFSTLEIQRTEQGDSAMYLCASSAGLVGYEQYFGPGTRLTVT.

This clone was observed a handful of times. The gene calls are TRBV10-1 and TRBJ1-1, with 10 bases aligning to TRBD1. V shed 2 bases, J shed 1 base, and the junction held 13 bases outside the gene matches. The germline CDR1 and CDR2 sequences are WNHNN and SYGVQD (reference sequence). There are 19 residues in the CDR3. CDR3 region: CASSERTGGPRTPNTEAFF. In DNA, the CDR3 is TGCGCCAGCAGTGAGAGGACAGGGGGACCTCGTACTCCGAACACTGAAGCTTTCTTT.

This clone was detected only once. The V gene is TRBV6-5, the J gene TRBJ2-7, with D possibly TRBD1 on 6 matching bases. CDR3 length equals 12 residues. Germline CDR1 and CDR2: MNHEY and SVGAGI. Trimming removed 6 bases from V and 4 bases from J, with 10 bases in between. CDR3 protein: CASSIQGYEQYF. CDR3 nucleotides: TGTGCCAGCAGCATACAGGGTTACGAGCAGTACTTC.

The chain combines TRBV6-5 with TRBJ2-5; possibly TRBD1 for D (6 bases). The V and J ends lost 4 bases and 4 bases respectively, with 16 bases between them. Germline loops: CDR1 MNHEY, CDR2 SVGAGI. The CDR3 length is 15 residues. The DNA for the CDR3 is TGTGCCAGCAGTTTAACAGGGTCGGGTAGAGAGACCCAGTACTTC. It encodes CASSLTGSGRETQYF.

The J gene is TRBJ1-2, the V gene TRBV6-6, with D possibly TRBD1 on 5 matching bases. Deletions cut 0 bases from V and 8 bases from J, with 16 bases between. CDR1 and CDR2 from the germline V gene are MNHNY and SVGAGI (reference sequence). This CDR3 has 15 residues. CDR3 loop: CASSYSISGSDGYTF. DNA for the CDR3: TGTGCCAGCAGTTACTCGATTTCAGGGTCGGACGGCTACACCTTC.

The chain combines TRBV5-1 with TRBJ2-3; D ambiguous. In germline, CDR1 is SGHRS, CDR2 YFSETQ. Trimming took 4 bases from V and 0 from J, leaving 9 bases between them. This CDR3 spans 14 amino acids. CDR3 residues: CASSPRASTDTQYF. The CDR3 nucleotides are TGCGCCAGCAGCCCCAGAGCTAGCACAGATACGCAGTATTTT.

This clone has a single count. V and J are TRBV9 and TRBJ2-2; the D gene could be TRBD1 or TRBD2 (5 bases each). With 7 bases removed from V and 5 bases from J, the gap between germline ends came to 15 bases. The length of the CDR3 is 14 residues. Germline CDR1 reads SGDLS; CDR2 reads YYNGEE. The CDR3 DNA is TGTGCCAGCCAGGGACCGGGACCGACCGGGGAGCTGTTTTTT. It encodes CASQGPGPTGELFF.